Reported below is one T cell receptor (beta chain). The target of this receptor is not known. TRB rearrangements were amplified by multiplex PCR following a touch-down protocol, with the TRB-A and TRB-B primer pools mixed in one tube. Two consecutive PCR reactions with Phusion HS II polymerase added Illumina adapters and sample indices to the amplicons. The amplicons were gel-purified using the NucleoSpin Gel and PCR Clean-up kit, after which quantification was performed by Qubit and quality was checked on an Agilent 2100 Bioanalyzer. Sequencing of the libraries was performed on an Illumina MiSeq with 600-cycle, single-indexed, paired-end runs. On the study's bioinformatics: TRB reads were aligned and assembled with MiXCR version 2.1.12 using the default MiXCR reference library. A clone was defined by each unique CDR3 nucleotide sequence, and analysis was restricted to productive sequences with at least two reads. To assess repertoire diversity, an R script computed alpha-parameterized diversity profiles (alpha 0 to 5), which included the Shannon (alpha 1) and Simpson (alpha 2) indices. The tcR package was used to compute combinatorial TRB VJ usage, and cohorts were compared on this usage by principal component analysis with ade4. TCRbeta CDR3s were clustered with GLIPH on cohort pairs matched by age and read depth, and cluster frequencies were compared by Wilcoxon test. TCRdb reprocessed the reads and lists each CDR3 protein sequence as a single entry, with no DNA. In this record, the V and J calls reflect TCRdb's handling and not the investigators' own analysis. The sample table on file contains under 11,000 distinct CDR3 sequences. Of the sample, approximately 21% falls within the top ten clones.

The data are from a study of T cell clusters in autoimmune cytopenias (dated by TCRdb to the late 2010s). A note on the overall study: A mean age of around 52 years and a median age of approximately 59 years were recorded for the healthy donor controls, of whom 22 of 43 were female. Autoimmune hepatitis repertoires were compared with those of about 24 age- and sex-matched healthy donors. TRB and IGH repertoires from peripheral blood were sequenced in autoimmune cytopenia patients at active disease and during treatment follow-up, with healthy, CLL and autoimmune hepatitis controls included alongside. The median TRB sequencing depth was 50,000 to 60,000 reads per sample, and the median number of distinct TRB clonotypes was around 2,500 per sample. Controls were roughly 26 age-matched healthy donors for primary cytopenia and approximately 15 age-matched CLL patients for secondary cytopenia. The goal of the study was to determine whether autoimmune cytopenia patients have a disease-specific immune repertoire signature that could serve as a blood-based biomarker. Results the study describes overall, beyond this receptor: GLIPH results suggested that primary autoimmune cytopenia patients were missing physiological T cell clusters, with about 53 clusters found only in healthy donors compared with 15 to 20 found only in patients. The cluster-lack signature was not observed for secondary cytopenia versus CLL, as the signature was apparently masked by the dominant lymphoma-associated repertoire. TRB repertoire shifts, with less even repertoires observed in secondary cytopenia and CLL, were mostly attributed to lymphoma bias rather than autoimmunity. Healthy donors had almost three times as many exclusive TRB clusters as active autoimmune hepatitis patients, a finding consistent with an autoimmunity-wide signature. The T cell clusters were defined only in silico, and the functional role of the clusters still needed to be validated experimentally.

For each sample, TRB amplification used approximately 230 ng of peripheral blood genomic DNA, equal to about 37,000 genome equivalents. The germline V gene (reference sequence) specifies SEHNR as CDR1 and FQNEAQ as CDR2. The CDR3 runs 16 residues from the cysteine to the phenylalanine. DNA for this receptor is not on file. These data were also reused for a study on T cell repertoires in aging, cancer and after chemotherapy. Taken from the second paper: The donors fell into six age groups ranging from 30 or younger to 70 or older, and each group had at least three individuals. Healthy donor control TCR repertoires were recorded over several months to years and showed clear clonal overlap across re-sampling. Around 10 million TCR reads were contained in the full dataset. Compared with age-matched healthy donors, untreated patients with hematological or solid cancers had significantly lower TCR diversity and higher clonality in blood. In healthy donors, the drop in TCR diversity with age came mainly from a loss of richness, whereas in cancer patients a loss of evenness also played a part. In both cancer cohorts, median generation probability rose over the chemotherapy interval, which suggests that the repertoire was reconstituted through rebound thymic output. According to the authors, the repertoire data do not allow conclusions to be drawn about immunological memory after chemotherapy. The study profiled peripheral blood TCR beta repertoires from healthy donors and cancer patients to examine immunoaging and T cell reconstitution after chemotherapy. The cohort comprised about 210 cancer patients, some 90 with hematological and roughly 120 with solid cancers, plus 95 healthy donors as a reference group. Processing of the TRB sequences was carried out with MiXCR versions 2.12 and 3.0.5. Shannon diversity, evenness, clonality (one minus evenness), and alpha-parameterized diversity profiles from alpha 0 to 5 were included as repertoire metrics. The IGoR algorithm was used to compute generation probabilities of clones in paired pre- and post-chemotherapy samples.

Sequenced material: peripheral blood. The sequence was obtained from a human donor in good health. The rearranged chain carries TRBV7-9 and TRBJ1-3; absent DNA, TCRdb's TRBD1 call cannot be checked. This receptor carries the CDR3 CASDPPDRHSGNTIYF. With the portions outside the CDR3 filled from the reference TRBV7-9 and TRBJ1-3 genes, the complete variable region becomes DTGVSQNPRHKITKRGQNVTFRCDPISEHNRLYWYRQTLGQGPEFLTYFQNEAQLEKSRLLSDRFSAERPKGSFSTLEIQRTEQGDSAMYLCASDPPDRHSGNTIYFGEGSWLTVV.